Presented here are 8 T cell receptor beta chains from one specimen sequenced in a study of cytomegalovirus exposure and HLA in healthy donors. In the PCR, 60 Vbeta and 13 Jbeta primers were used. Profiled with immunoSEQ multiplex PCR; TCRdb holds only in-frame clones, not every one. The table includes some 120,000 clones, 65% to 80% detected once. Material: PBMCs. These receptors came from a woman aged 40 to 49 in good health and CMV-seropositive.

Of note for this clone: Other DNA sequences in the sample encode the same CDR3. The chain recombines TRBV30 with TRBJ1-1; possibly TRBD1 for D (5 bases). Germline V gene sequence: CDR1 GTSNPN, CDR2 SVGIG (reference sequence). The germline V and J ends were trimmed by 2 bases and 5 bases, with 9 bases remaining between them. CDR3 size: 12 residues. The CDR3 DNA reads as TGTGCCTGGAGTCCAGGGAATACTGAAGCTTTCTTT. Translation gives CAWSPGNTEAFF.

The rearrangement uses TRBV7-2 and TRBJ2-7, with no clear D. V was clipped by 6 bases and J by 1 base, with 16 bases between them. Germline CDR1 is SGHTA and CDR2 is FQGNSA. The CDR3 spans 15 residues. CDR3 region: CASSLLLTLSYEQYF. The DNA of the CDR3 is TGTGCCAGCAGTCTTCTTCTAACCCTGTCCTACGAGCAGTACTTC.

This chain uses TRBV19 with TRBJ1-2, with 8 bases fitting TRBD1. CDR1 is LNHDA, CDR2 SQIVND, per germline (reference sequence). The CDR3 sequence is 14 residues long. V was clipped by 3 bases and J by 5 bases; unmatched bases: 5. CDR3: CASSIGTGIYGYTF. For the CDR3, the DNA is TGTGCCAGTAGTATTGGGACAGGCATATATGGCTACACCTTC.

The chain links TRBV10-3 to TRBJ2-2; D is unresolved. CDR1 is ENHRY and CDR2 is SYGVKD in the germline V gene. The CDR3 is made up of 14 amino acids. Trimming shortened V by 2 bases and J by 0 bases, and 4 bases separated the two germline ends. CDR3 in amino acids: CAISEEPNTGELFF. The DNA for the CDR3 is TGTGCCATCAGTGAGGAGCCGAACACCGGGGAGCTGTTTTTT.

The chain is built from TRBV5-6 and TRBJ2-7, with 8 bases identical to TRBD1. Germline V gene data show CDR1 as SGHDT and CDR2 as YYEEEE. This CDR3 is built from 14 residues. After removal of 4 bases from V and 2 bases from J, the junction contained 5 bases not matched to a gene. The CDR3 DNA follows: TGTGCCAGCAGCGTAGGACAGGGAACCTACGAGCAGTACTTC. This codes for CASSVGQGTYEQYF. Drawing the rest from reference TRBV5-6 and TRBJ2-7, the complete variable domain is DAGVTQSPTHLIKTRGQQVTLRCSPKSGHDTVSWYQQALGQGPQFIFQYYEEEERQRGNFPDRFSGHQFPNYSSELNVNALLLGDSALYLCASSVGQGTYEQYFGPGTRLTVT.

V usage is TRBV19 and J usage is TRBJ1-1, with 10 bases that match TRBD1. With 6 bases clipped from V and 4 bases from J, the junction kept 11 bases outside the gene matches. The CDR3 has 16 residues. Germline V gives CDR1 LNHDA, CDR2 SQIVND (reference sequence). This CDR3 reads CASRPGQGTGGTEAFF. CDR3 nucleotides: TGTGCCAGTAGACCGGGACAGGGGACGGGGGGCACTGAAGCTTTCTTT.

This chain links TRBV6-5 with TRBJ2-7; tentatively, D is TRBD2 (5 bases). The CDR3 is 15 amino acids. The V gene's germline CDR1 is MNHEY and CDR2 SVGAGI. Trimming shortened V by 0 bases and J by 1 base, and 10 bases separated the two germline ends. Here the CDR3 DNA reads TGTGCCAGCAGTTACTCGAGTTGGGAGTCCTACGAGCAGTACTTC. Translating it yields CASSYSSWESYEQYF.

This clone occurred once. J is TRBJ2-7 and V is TRBV9, with D possibly being TRBD2 (5 bases). CDR3 length: 12 residues. Trimming cost V 4 bases and J 7 bases, with 12 bases left between them. Germline assignment: CDR1 SGDLS and CDR2 YYNGEE. DNA for the CDR3: TGTGCCAGCAGCTCCCGGACTGGGGAGCAGTACTTC. Translating it yields CASSSRTGEQYF.